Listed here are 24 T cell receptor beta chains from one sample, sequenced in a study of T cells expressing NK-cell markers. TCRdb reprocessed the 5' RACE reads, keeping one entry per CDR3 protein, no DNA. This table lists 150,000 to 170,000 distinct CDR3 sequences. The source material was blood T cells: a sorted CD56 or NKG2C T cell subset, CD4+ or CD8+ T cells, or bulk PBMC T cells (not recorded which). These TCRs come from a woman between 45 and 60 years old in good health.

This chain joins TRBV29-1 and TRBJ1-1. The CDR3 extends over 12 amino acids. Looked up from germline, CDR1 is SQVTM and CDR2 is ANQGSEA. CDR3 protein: CSVDDMNTEAFF.

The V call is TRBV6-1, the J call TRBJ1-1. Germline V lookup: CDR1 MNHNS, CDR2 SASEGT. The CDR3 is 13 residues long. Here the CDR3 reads CASSRLMNTEAFF.

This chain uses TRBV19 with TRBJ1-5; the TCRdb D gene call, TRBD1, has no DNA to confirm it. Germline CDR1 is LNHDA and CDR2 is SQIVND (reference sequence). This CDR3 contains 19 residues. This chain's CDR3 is CASTMRGQSLVADNQPQHF.

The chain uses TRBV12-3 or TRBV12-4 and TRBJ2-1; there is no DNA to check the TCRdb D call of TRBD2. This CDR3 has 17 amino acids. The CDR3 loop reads CASSFTLQREAYNEQFF.

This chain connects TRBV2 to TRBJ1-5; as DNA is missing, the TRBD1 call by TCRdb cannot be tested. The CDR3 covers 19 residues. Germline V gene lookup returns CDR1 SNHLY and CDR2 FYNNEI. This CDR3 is CASTLAGLEVWYGNQPQHF.

CDR3: CASTKLGGTDTQYF. The chain joins TRBV12-3 or TRBV12-4 to TRBJ2-3. The CDR3 totals 14 residues.

The CDR3 here is CASSGSRGNQPQHF. The V and J genes are TRBV25-1 and TRBJ1-5; TCRdb lists TRBD1, though no DNA is available to test this call. The CDR3 runs 14 residues. CDR1 and CDR2 (germline): MGHDK, SYGVNS.

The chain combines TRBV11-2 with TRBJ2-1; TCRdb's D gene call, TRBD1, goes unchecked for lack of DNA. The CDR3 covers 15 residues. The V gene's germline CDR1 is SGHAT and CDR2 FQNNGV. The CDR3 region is CASSSRGDPYNEQFF.

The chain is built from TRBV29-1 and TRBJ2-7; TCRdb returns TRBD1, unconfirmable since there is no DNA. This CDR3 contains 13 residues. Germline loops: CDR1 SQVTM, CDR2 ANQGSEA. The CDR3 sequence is CSVEDRGRYEQYF.

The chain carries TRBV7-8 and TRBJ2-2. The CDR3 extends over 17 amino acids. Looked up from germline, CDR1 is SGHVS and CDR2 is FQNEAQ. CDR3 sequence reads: CASSLGGQLLNTGELFF.

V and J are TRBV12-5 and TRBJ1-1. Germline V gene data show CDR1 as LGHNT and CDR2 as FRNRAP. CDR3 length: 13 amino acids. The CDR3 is CASVTAWNTEAFF.

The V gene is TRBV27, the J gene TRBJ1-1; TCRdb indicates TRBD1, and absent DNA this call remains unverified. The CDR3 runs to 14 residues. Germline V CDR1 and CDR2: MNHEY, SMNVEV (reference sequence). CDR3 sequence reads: CASSTTGLNTEAFF.

The CDR3 here is CASSLSGQNTEAFF. This chain joins TRBV27 and TRBJ1-1; there is no DNA to check the TCRdb D call of TRBD1. There are 14 residues in the CDR3. Germline V lookup: CDR1 MNHEY, CDR2 SMNVEV (reference sequence).

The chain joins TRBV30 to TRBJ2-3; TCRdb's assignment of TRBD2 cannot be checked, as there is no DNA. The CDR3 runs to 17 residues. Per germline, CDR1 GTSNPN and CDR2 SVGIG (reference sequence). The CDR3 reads CAWAHPKGLAGADTQYF.

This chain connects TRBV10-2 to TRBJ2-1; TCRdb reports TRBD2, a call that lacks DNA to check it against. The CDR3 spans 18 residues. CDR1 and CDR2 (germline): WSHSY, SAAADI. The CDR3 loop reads CASELGTSGSISYNEQFF.

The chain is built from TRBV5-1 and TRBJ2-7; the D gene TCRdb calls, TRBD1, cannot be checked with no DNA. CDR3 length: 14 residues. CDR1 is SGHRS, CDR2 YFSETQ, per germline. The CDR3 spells CASSPATGPYEQYF.

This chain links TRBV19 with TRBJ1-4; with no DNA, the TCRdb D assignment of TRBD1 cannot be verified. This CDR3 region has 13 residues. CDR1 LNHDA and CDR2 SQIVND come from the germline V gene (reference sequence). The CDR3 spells CASRDRGNEKLFF.

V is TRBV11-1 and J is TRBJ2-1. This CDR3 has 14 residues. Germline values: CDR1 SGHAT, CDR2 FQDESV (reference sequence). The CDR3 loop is CASSLVGGANEQFF.

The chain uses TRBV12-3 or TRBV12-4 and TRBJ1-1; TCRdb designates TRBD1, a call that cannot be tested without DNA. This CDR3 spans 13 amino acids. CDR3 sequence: CASWGAENTEAFF.

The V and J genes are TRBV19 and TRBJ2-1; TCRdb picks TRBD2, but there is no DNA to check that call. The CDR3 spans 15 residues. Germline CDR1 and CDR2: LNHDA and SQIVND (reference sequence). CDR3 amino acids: CASSYREESYNEQFF.

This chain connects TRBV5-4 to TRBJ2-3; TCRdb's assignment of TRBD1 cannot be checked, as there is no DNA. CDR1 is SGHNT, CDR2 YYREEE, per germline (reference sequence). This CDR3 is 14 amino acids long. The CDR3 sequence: CASSLEGGGDTQYF.

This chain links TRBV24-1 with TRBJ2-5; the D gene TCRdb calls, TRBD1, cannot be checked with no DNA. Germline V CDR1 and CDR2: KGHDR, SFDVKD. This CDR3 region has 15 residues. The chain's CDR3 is CATSDWGTGGETQYF.

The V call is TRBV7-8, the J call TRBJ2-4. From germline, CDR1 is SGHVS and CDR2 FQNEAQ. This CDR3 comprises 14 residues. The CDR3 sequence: CASSSLAAKNIQYF.

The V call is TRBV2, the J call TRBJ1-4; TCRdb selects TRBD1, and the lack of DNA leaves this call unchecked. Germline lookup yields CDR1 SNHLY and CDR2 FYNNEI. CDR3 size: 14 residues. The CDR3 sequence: CASRDRQSPHVLFF.